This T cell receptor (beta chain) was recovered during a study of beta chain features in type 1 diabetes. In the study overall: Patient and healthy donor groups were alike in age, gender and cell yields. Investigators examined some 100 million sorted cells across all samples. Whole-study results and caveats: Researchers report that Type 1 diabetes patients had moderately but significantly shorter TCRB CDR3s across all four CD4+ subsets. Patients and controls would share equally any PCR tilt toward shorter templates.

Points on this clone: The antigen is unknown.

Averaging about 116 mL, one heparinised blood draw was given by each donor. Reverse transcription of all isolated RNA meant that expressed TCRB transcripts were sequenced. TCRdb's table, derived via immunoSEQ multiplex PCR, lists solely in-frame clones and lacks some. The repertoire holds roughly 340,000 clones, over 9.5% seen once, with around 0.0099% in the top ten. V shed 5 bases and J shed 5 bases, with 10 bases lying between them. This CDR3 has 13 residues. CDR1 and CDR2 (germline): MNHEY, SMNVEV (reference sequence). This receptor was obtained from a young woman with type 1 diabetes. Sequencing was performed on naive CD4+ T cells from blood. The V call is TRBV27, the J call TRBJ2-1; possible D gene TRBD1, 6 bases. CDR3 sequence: CASSTHRDNEQFF. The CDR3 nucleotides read TGTGCCAGCAGTACCCACAGGGACAATGAGCAGTTCTTC.